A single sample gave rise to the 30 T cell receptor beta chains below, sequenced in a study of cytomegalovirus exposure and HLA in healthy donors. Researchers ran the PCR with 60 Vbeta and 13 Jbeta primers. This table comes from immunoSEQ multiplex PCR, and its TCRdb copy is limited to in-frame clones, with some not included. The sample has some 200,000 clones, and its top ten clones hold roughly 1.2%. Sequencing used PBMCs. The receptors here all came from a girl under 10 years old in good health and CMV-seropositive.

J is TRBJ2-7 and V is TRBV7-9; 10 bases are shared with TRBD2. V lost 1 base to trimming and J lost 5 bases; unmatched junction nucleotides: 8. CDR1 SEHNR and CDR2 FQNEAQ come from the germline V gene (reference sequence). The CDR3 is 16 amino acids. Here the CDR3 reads CASSLGASGSYHEQYF. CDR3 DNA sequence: TGTGCCAGCAGCTTAGGGGCTAGCGGGAGTTACCACGAGCAGTACTTC.

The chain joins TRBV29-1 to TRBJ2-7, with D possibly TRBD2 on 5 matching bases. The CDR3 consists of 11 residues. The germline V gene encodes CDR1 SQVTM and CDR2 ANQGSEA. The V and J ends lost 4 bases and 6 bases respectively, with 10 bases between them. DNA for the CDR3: TGCAGCGTTGTTCGGGGATTCGAGCAGTACTTC. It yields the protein CSVVRGFEQYF.

The CDR3 bases are TGCGCCAGCAGCTTGGAGGGGGAGGGCTATTATGGCTACACCTTC. Its translation is CASSLEGEGYYGYTF. V gene TRBV5-1 combines with J gene TRBJ1-2, with D possibly being TRBD1 (6 bases). Trimming cost V 0 bases and J 5 bases, with 14 bases left between them. This CDR3 is built from 15 residues. Germline values: CDR1 SGHRS, CDR2 YFSETQ.

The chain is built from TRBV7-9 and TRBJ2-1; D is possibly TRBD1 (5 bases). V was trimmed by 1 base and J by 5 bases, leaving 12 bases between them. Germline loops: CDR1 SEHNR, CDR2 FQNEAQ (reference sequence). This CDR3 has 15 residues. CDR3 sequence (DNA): TGTGCCAGCAGCTTAGTGACAGAGTATCACAATGAGCAGTTCTTC. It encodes CASSLVTEYHNEQFF.

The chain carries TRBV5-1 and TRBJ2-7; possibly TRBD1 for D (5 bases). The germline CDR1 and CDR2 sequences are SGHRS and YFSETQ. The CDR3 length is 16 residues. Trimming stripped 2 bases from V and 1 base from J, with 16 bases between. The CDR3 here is CASSFLGRGLSYEQYF. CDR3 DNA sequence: TGCGCCAGCAGCTTCCTCGGAAGGGGCCTTTCCTACGAGCAGTACTTC.

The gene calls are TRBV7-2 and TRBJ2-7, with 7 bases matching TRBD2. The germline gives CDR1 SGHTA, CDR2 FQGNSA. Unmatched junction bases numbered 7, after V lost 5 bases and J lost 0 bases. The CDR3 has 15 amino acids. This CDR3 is CASSQASGGSYEQYF. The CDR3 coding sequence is TGTGCCAGCAGCCAGGCTAGCGGAGGCTCCTACGAGCAGTACTTC.

CDR3 residues: CASSLQGARFF. CDR3 bases: TGTGCCAGCAGTTTACAGGGGGCGCGGTTCTTC. The chain employs TRBV28 and TRBJ2-1; 8 bases are shared with TRBD1. The CDR3 totals 11 residues. Per germline, CDR1 MDHEN and CDR2 SYDVKM. The junction had 3 bases not matched to a gene; V was cut back by 2 bases and J by 15 bases.

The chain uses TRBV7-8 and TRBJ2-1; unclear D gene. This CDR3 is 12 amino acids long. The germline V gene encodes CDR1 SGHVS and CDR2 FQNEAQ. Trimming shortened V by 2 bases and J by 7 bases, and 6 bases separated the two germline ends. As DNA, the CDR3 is TGTGCCAGCAGCTTAAACGGGAATGAGCAGTTCTTC. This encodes CASSLNGNEQFF.

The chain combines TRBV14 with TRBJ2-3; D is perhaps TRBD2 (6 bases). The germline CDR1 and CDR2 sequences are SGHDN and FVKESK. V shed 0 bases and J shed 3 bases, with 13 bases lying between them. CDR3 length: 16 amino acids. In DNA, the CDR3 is TGTGCCAGCAGCCAAGATATGGGACTCTCGACAGATACGCAGTATTTT. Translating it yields CASSQDMGLSTDTQYF.

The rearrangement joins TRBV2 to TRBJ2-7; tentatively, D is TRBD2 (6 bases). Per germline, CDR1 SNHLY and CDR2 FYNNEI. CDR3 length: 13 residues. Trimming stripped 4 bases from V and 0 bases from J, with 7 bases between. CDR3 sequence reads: CASSASDSYEQYF. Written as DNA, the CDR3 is TGTGCCAGCAGTGCTAGCGACTCCTACGAGCAGTACTTC.

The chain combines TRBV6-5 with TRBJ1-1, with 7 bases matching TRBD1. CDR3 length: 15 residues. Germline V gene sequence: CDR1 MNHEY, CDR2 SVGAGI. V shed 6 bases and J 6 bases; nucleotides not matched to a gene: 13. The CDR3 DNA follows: TGTGCCAGCAGCCCCAGACAGGGAGTCAGGGCTGAAGCTTTCTTT. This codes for CASSPRQGVRAEAFF.

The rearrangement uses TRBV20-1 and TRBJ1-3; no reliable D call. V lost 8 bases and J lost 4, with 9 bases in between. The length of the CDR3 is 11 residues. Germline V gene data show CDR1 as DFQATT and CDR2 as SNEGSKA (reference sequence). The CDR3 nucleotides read TGCAGTCGAGCGTGGGGAAACACCATATATTTT. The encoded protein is CSRAWGNTIYF.

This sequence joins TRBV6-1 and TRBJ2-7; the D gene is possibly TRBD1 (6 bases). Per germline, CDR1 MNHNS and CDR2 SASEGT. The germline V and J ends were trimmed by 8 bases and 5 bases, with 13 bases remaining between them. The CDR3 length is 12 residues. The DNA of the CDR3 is TGTGCCAGCGTACAGGGAGCTAACGAGCAGTACTTC. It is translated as CASVQGANEQYF.

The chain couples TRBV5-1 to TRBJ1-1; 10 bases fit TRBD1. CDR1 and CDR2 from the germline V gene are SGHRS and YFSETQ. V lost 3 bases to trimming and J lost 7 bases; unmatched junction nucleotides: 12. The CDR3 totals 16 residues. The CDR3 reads CASSSLTGTGVGEAFF. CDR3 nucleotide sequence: TGCGCCAGCAGCTCCCTAACCGGGACAGGGGTCGGTGAAGCTTTCTTT.

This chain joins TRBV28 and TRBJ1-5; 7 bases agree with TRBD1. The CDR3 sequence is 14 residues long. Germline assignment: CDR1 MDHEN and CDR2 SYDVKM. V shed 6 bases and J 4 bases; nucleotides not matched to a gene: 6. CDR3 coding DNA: TGTGCCAGCAGACGGACAGGTGAGAATCAGCCCCAGCATTTT. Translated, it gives CASRRTGENQPQHF.

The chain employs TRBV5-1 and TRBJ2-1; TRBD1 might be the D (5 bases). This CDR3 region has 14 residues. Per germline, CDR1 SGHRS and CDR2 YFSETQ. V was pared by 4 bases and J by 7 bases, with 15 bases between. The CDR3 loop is CASSQTDLGNEQFF. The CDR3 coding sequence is TGCGCCAGCAGCCAGACAGATTTGGGAAATGAGCAGTTCTTC.

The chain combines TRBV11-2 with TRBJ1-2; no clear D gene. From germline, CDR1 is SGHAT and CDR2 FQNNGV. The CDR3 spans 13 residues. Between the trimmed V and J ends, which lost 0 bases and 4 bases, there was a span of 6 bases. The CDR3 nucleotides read TGTGCCAGCAGCTTAGACAGAGGCTATGGCTACACCTTC. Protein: CASSLDRGYGYTF.

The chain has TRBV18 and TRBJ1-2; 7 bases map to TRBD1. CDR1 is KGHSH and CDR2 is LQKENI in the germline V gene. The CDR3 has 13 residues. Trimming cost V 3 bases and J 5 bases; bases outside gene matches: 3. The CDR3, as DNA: TGTGCCAGCTCACCCGGGACAGAATATGGCTACACCTTC. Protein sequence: CASSPGTEYGYTF.

The CDR3 is CASTPPGFYRGSMSFSCEKLFF. The CDR3 bases are TGTGCCAGCACCCCCCCGGGGTTCTACAGGGGATCTATGAGCTTTTCTTGCGAAAAACTGTTTTTT. V is TRBV27 and J is TRBJ1-4; 7 bases are a match to TRBD1. The V segment lost 7 bases and the J segment 8 bases; nucleotides outside the gene matches: 34. CDR1 is MNHEY and CDR2 is SMNVEV in the germline V gene (reference sequence). This CDR3 comprises 22 residues.

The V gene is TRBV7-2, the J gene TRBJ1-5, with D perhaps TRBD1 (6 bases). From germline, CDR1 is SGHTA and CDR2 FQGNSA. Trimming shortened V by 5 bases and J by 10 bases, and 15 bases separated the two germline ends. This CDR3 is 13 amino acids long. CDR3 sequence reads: CASSPRQGGPQHF. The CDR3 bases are TGTGCCAGCAGCCCCCGTCAAGGGGGACCCCAGCATTTT.

CDR3 amino acids: CASSATANTEAFF. The CDR3 DNA is TGTGCCAGTAGTGCGACAGCGAACACTGAAGCTTTCTTT. This chain connects TRBV19 to TRBJ1-1; D is possibly TRBD1 (5 bases). The germline V gene has CDR1 LNHDA and CDR2 SQIVND (reference sequence). V shed 5 bases and J shed 1 base, with 8 bases lying between them. The CDR3 extends over 13 amino acids.

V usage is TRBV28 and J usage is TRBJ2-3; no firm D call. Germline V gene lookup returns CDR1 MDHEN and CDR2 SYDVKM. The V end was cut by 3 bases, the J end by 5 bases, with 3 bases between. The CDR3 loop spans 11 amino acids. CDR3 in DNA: TGTGCCAGCAGTTTTAAAGATACGCAGTATTTT. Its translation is CASSFKDTQYF.

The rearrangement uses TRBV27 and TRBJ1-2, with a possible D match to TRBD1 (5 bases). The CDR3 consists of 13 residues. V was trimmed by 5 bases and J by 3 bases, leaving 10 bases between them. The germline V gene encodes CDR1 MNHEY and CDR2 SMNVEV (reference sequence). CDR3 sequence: CASSQTGYYGYTF. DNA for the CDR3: TGTGCCAGCAGTCAAACAGGTTACTATGGCTACACCTTC.

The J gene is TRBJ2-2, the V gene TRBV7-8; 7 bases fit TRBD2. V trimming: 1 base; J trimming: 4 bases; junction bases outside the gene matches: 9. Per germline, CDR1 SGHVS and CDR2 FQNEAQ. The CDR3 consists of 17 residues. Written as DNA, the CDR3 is TGTGCCAGCAGCTTAGTCGGGGGAGGGGCGAGCACCGGGGAGCTGTTTTTT. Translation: CASSLVGGGASTGELFF.

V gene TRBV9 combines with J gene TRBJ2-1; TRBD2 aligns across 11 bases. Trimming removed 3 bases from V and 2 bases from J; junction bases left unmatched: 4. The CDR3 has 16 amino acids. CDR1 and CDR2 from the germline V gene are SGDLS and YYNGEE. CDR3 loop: CASSALSGRAYNEQFF. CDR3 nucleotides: TGTGCCAGCAGCGCCCTTAGCGGGAGGGCCTACAATGAGCAGTTCTTC. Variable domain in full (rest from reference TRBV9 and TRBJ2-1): DSGVTQTPKHLITATGQRVTLRCSPRSGDLSVYWYQQSLDQGLQFLIQYYNGEERAKGNILERFSAQQFPDLHSELNLSSLELGDSALYFCASSALSGRAYNEQFFGPGTRLTVL.

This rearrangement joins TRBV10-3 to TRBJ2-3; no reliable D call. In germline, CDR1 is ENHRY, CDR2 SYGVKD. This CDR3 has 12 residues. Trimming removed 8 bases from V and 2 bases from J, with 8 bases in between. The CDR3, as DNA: TGTGCCATCGCCCGAGTCACAGATACGCAGTATTTT. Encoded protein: CAIARVTDTQYF.

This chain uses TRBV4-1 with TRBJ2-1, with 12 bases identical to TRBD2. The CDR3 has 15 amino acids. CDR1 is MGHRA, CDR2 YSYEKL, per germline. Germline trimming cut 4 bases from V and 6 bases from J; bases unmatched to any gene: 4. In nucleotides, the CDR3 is TGCGCCAGCAGCCGACGACTAGCGGGAGTCAATGAGCAGTTCTTC. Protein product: CASSRRLAGVNEQFF.

The CDR3 protein is CASSGDRDRGGEKLFF. Written as DNA, the CDR3 is TGTGCCAGCAGTGGGGACAGGGATCGTGGTGGGGAAAAACTGTTTTTT. The rearrangement uses TRBV2 and TRBJ1-4; TRBD1 agrees at 9 bases. CDR1 is SNHLY and CDR2 is FYNNEI in the germline V gene. After removal of 4 bases from V and 8 bases from J, the junction contained 11 bases not matched to a gene. The CDR3 has 16 amino acids. Filled out from reference TRBV2 and TRBJ1-4, the complete variable domain reads EPEVTQTPSHQVTQMGQEVILRCVPISNHLYFYWYRQILGQKVEFLVSFYNNEISEKSEIFDDQFSVERPDGSNFTLKIRSTKLEDSAMYFCASSGDRDRGGEKLFFGSGTQLSVL.

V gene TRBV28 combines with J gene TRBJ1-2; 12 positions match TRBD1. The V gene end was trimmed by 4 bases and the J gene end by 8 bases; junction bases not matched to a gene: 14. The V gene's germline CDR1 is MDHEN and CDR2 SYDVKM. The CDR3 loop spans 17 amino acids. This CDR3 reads CASSSVGTGGAGDGYTF. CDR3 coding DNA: TGTGCCAGCAGTTCCGTCGGGACAGGGGGCGCGGGTGACGGCTACACCTTC.

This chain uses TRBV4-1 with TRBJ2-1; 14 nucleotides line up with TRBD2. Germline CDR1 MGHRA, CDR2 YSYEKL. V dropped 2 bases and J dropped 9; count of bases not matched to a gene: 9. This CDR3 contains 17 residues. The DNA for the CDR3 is TGCGCCAGCAGCCAACATAGGGGACTAGCGGGAGATACTGAGCAGTTCTTC. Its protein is CASSQHRGLAGDTEQFF.